This T cell receptor beta chain was recovered during a study of Graves' ophthalmopathy and Graves' hyperthyroidism. Study-wide background: Samples of peripheral blood were obtained at initial diagnosis, prior to treatment of any kind. Broader study findings: Classification of ophthalmopathy versus stable hyperthyroidism by a 13-signature model yielded about 90% sensitivity and just under 83% specificity.

The authors amplified TCR beta CDR3 regions, and they did so from RNA transcripts for repertoire sequencing. Second-round multiplex PCR followed a first-round RT-PCR using HTBI primers. Each CDR3 protein gets one entry after TCRdb re-called the multiplex PCR reads with MiXCR. The repertoire has a few hundred thousand distinct CDR3 sequences, 15% to 20% of them found once; the top ten carry 9% to 15%. The V and J ends lost 5 bases and 1 base respectively, with 12 bases between them. The CDR3 contains 16 residues. Germline V gene sequence: CDR1 SGHAT, CDR2 FQDESV (reference sequence). Ophthalmopathy cases showed moderate-to-severe activity, scoring CAS ≥3 and NOSPECS ≥4, with duration under 3 months. This clonotype has a count of ten or more. Antigen specificity is unknown.

The receptor was derived from an adult man with Graves' ophthalmopathy. The specimen sequenced was peripheral blood. V gene TRBV11-1 combines with J gene TRBJ2-6; tentatively, D is TRBD2 (5 bases). The chain's CDR3 is CASSEQTGSGANVLTF. The CDR3 region has the DNA TGTGCCAGCAGCGAACAAACGGGGTCTGGGGCCAACGTCCTGACTTTC.